A selection of T cell receptor beta chains follows, all from one sample in a study of blood T cell repertoires in COVID-19. Using immunoSEQ multiplex PCR, the repertoire was profiled, and TCRdb retains in-frame clones only, with some absent. The sample yields about 68,000 clones, around 91% seen once. Source material: peripheral blood. The receptors stem from a man aged 45-60 years with acute or convalescent COVID-19. Both conserved end residues are part of each CDR3. The D gene is left open where the match is weak. Some rows mark clone size as missing; the rest say once, few, many or name a class of expanded clone.

v_gene: TRBV19; abundance: .; d_gene: .; j_gene: TRBJ1-2; CDR3aa: CASRKDNDIGGYTF; CDR3nt: TGTGCCAGTAGGAAGGACAACGACATCGGCGGCTACACCTTC
v_gene: TRBV6-5; abundance: .; d_gene: TRBD1; j_gene: TRBJ2-7; CDR3aa: CASRGTGGGLYEQYF; CDR3nt: TGTGCCAGCAGGGGCACAGGGGGCGGTTTATACGAGCAGTACTTC
v_gene: TRBV27; abundance: .; d_gene: TRBD1; j_gene: TRBJ1-2; CDR3aa: CASSYGQGSYGYTF; CDR3nt: TGTGCCAGCAGTTACGGACAGGGAAGCTATGGCTACACCTTC
v_gene: TRBV13; abundance: .; d_gene: TRBD1; j_gene: TRBJ1-5; CDR3aa: CASRPGQKSNQPQHF; CDR3nt: TGTGCCAGCAGACCGGGACAGAAAAGCAATCAGCCCCAGCATTTT
v_gene: TRBV10-3; abundance: .; d_gene: TRBD2; j_gene: TRBJ2-7; CDR3aa: CAISRTSGPYEQYF; CDR3nt: TGTGCCATCAGTAGGACTAGCGGTCCCTACGAGCAGTACTTC
v_gene: TRBV19; abundance: once; d_gene: TRBD2; j_gene: TRBJ2-5; CDR3aa: CASSIALAGVGETQYF; CDR3nt: TGTGCCAGTAGTATTGCTCTAGCGGGAGTGGGAGAGACCCAGTACTTC
v_gene: TRBV11-3; abundance: .; d_gene: .; j_gene: TRBJ1-1; CDR3aa: CASSLEAGITEAFF; CDR3nt: TGTGCCAGCAGCTTAGAGGCAGGGATCACTGAAGCTTTCTTT
v_gene: TRBV12-3/TRBV12-4; abundance: .; d_gene: .; j_gene: TRBJ1-2; CDR3aa: CASSFVSYGYTF; CDR3nt: TGTGCCAGCAGTTTCGTCAGCTATGGCTACACCTTC
v_gene: TRBV5-1; abundance: .; d_gene: TRBD1; j_gene: TRBJ2-1; CDR3aa: CASSLGTGGSQFF; CDR3nt: TGCGCCAGCAGCTTGGGGACAGGAGGATCACAGTTCTTC
v_gene: TRBV7-3; abundance: .; d_gene: .; j_gene: TRBJ2-3; CDR3aa: CASSLTLQITDTQYF; CDR3nt: TGTGCCAGCAGCTTAACGCTACAGATCACAGATACGCAGTATTTT
v_gene: TRBV6-6; abundance: few; d_gene: TRBD2; j_gene: TRBJ2-3; CDR3aa: CASSRLRLAGSTDTQYF; CDR3nt: TGTGCCAGCAGTCGTCTCCGACTAGCGGGTAGCACAGATACGCAGTATTTT
v_gene: TRBV25-1; abundance: .; d_gene: .; j_gene: TRBJ1-4; CDR3aa: CASSDLSGVEKLFF; CDR3nt: TGTGCCAGCAGTGATCTGTCGGGGGTTGAAAAACTGTTTTTT